This T cell receptor beta chain is drawn from a study of T cell responses to AZD1222 COVID-19 vaccine. Points from the study as a whole: The reported proportion of spike-specific TCRs targeting unmutated variant regions was nearly half. Just a handful of AZD1222 recipients were seropositive at baseline.

The CDR3 is 13 amino acids. Trimming took 3 bases from V and 0 from J, leaving 6 bases between them. From germline, CDR1 is SNHLY and CDR2 FYNNEI. In the case of this clone: Its target is unknown.

Libraries were prepared by immunoSEQ multiplex PCR; TCRdb keeps only in-frame clonotypes and omits some of them. The sample shows around 160,000 clones, 92% of them seen only once. Here the sequenced sample was peripheral blood, taken 28 days after the second AZD1222 dose. This sequence was found in an adult who received the AZD1222 COVID-19 vaccine. The V call is TRBV2, the J call TRBJ2-7; D gene ambiguous. The CDR3 region is CASSEGSSYEQYF. The CDR3 DNA reads TGTGCCAGCAGTGAGGGTAGCTCCTACGAGCAGTACTTC.